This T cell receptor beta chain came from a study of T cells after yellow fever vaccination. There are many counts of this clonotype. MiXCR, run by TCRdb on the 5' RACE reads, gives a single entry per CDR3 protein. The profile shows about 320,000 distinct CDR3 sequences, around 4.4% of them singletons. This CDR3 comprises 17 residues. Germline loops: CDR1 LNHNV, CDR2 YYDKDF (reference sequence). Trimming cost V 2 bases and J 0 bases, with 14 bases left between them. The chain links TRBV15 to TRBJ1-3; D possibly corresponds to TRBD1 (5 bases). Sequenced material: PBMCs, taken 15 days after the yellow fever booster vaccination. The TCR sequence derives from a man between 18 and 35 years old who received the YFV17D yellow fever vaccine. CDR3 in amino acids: CATSRKRDSSSGNTIYF. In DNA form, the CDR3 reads TGTGCCACCAGCAGAAAACGGGACTCCAGCTCTGGAAACACCATATATTTT.